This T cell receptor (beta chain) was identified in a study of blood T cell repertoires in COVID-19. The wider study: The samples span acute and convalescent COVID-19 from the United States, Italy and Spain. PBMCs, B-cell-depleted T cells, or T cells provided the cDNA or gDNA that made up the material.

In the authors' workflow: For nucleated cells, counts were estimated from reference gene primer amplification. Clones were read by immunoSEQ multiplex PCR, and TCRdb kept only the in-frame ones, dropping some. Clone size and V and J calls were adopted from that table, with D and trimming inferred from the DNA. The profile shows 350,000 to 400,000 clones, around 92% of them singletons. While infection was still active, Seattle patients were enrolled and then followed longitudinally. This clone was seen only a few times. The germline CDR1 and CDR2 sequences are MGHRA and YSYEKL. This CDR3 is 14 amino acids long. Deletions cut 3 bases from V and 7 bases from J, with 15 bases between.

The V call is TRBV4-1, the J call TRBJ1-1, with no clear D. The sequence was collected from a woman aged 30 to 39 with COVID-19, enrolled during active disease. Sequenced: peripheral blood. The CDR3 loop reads CASSHPPGRGEAFF. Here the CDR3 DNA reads TGCGCCAGCAGCCACCCACCAGGACGGGGTGAAGCTTTCTTT.